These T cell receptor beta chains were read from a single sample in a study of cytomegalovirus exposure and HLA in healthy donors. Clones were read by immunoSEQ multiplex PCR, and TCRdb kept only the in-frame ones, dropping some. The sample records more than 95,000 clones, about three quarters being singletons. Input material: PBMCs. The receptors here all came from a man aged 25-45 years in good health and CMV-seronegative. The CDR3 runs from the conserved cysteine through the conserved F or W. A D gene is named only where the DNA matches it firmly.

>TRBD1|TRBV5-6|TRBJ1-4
CASSFGQGGTNEKLFF
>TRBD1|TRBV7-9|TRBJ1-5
CASSLGGTGVSNQPQHF
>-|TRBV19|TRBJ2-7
CASSRDNTYEQYF
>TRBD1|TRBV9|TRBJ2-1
CASSAPGGQGYNEQFF
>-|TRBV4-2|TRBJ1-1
CASSQEDPGWSTEAFF
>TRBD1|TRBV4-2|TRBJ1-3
CASSQDGGQTSGNTIYF
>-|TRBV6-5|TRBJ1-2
CASSRGNYGYTF
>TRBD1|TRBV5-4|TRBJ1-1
CASSLGGQGNFGTEAFF
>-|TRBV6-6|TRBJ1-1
CASSLFNTEAFF
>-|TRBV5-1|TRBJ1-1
CASSLAFRGISEAFF
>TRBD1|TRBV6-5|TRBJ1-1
CASSYVGGGTEAFF
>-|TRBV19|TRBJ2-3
CASSNRDFTTDTQYF
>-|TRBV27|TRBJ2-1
CASSTTRGNEQFF
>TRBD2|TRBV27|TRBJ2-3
CASSSSGETDTQYF
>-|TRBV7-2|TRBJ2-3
CASSFPSIVDTQYF
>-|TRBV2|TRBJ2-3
CASSAGEASTDTQYF
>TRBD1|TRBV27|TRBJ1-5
CASQPGQGAQQPQHF
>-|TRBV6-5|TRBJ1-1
CASGRGTEAFF
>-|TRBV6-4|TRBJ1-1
CASSDELNTEAFF
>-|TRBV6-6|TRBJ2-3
CASSYEPASTDTQYF
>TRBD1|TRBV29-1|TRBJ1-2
CSAGTANYGYTF
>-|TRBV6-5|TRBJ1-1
CASSFSGRRAEAFF
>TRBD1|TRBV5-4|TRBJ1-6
CAHSIRPGQNSPLHF
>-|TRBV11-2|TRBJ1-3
CASSFTGSGGNTIYF
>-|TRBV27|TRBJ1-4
CASSLGAQGQLFF
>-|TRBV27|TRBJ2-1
CASSWGGHNEQFF
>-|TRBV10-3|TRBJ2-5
CAISPDQGGTQYF